What follows are 6 T cell receptor beta chains derived from one specimen sequenced in a study of shared clonotypes between healthy human individuals. The method was immunoSEQ multiplex PCR; TCRdb's version includes in-frame clones alone and lacks a portion of them. The sample consists of approximately 1.1 million clones, 75% to 85% of them appearing once. Sequencing used memory CD4+ T cells from PBMCs. Subset: CD45RA-negative fraction. These receptors all stem from a man aged 18 to 29 in good health. Some clones in this sample may be carry-over from other donors' samples.

The V call is TRBV18, the J call TRBJ1-5, with TRBD1 matching over 8 bases. Unmatched junction bases numbered 8, after V lost 6 bases and J lost 1 base. Germline values: CDR1 KGHSH, CDR2 LQKENI. This CDR3 is 16 amino acids long. This CDR3 is CASSSQGVASNQPQHF. CDR3 nucleotides: TGTGCCAGCTCGTCACAGGGGGTGGCCAGCAATCAGCCCCAGCATTTT. Full variable domain (outside the CDR3, taken from reference TRBV18 and TRBJ1-5): NAGVMQNPRHLVRRRGQEARLRCSPMKGHSHVYWYRQLPEEGLKFMVYLQKENIIDESGMPKERFSAEFPKEGPSILRIQQVVRGDSAAYFCASSSQGVASNQPQHFGDGTRLSIL.

The gene calls are TRBV27 and TRBJ1-3; no firm D call. The length of the CDR3 is 16 residues. Germline CDR1 MNHEY, CDR2 SMNVEV (reference sequence). The V and J ends lost 1 base and 0 bases respectively, with 10 bases between them. For the CDR3, the DNA is TGTGCCAGCAGTTTATATGGGTACACCTCTGGAAACACCATATATTTT. Its protein is CASSLYGYTSGNTIYF.

The rearrangement uses TRBV7-2 and TRBJ2-5; no clear D gene. Looked up from germline, CDR1 is SGHTA and CDR2 is FQGNSA. V was shortened by 5 bases and J by 2 bases, with 9 bases between the two germline ends. There are 13 residues in the CDR3. The CDR3 coding sequence is TGTGCCAGCAGCACACGCCAGCAAGAGACCCAGTACTTC. It is translated as CASSTRQQETQYF.

V and J are TRBV2 and TRBJ1-1; D is possibly TRBD1 (6 bases). CDR1 and CDR2 (germline): SNHLY, FYNNEI. The CDR3 is 16 amino acids. The V gene lost 8 bases and the J gene lost 4 bases, with 23 bases spanning the gap. The CDR3 reads CASARHAGGSLTEAFF. The CDR3 DNA reads TGTGCCAGCGCCCGTCATGCGGGGGGCTCACTCACTGAAGCTTTCTTT.

This clone was detected only once. The chain uses TRBV5-1 and TRBJ2-7, with 12 bases matching TRBD2. Germline V gives CDR1 SGHRS, CDR2 YFSETQ. Losses at the gene ends were 0 bases for V and 3 bases for J; bases not matched to a gene: 4. The CDR3 totals 16 residues. CDR3 coding DNA: TGCGCCAGCAGCTTGGCCCCTAGCGGGAGGGTCTACGAGCAGTACTTC. Its protein is CASSLAPSGRVYEQYF.

The chain employs TRBV7-3 and TRBJ2-7; either TRBD1 or TRBD2 may fit D (7 bases each). This CDR3 is built from 15 residues. V lost 3 bases and J 0 bases, leaving 12 bases between the germline ends. Germline CDR1 SGHTA, CDR2 FQGTGA. CDR3 DNA: TGTGCCAGCAGCTTGGGAGGGACAGACTCCTACGAGCAGTACTTC. It specifies CASSLGGTDSYEQYF.